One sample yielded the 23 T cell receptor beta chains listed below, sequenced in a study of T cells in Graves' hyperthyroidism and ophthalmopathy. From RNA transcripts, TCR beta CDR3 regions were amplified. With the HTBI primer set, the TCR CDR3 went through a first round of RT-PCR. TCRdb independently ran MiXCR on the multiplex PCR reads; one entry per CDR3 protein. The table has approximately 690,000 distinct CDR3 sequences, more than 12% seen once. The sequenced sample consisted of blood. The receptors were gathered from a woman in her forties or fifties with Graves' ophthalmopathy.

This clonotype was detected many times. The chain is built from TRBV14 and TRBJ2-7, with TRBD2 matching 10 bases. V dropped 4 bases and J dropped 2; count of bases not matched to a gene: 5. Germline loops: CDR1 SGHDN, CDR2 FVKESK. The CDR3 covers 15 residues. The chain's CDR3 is CASSLIAGGAYEQYF. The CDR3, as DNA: TGTGCCAGCAGCCTTATAGCGGGAGGAGCCTACGAGCAGTACTTC.

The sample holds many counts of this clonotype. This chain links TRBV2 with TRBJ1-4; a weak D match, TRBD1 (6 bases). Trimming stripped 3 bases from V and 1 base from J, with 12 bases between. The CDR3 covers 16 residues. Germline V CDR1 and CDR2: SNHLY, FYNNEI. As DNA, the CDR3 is TGTGCCAGCAGTGATCTCCGAGGGGGAACTAATGAAAAACTGTTTTTT. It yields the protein CASSDLRGGTNEKLFF.

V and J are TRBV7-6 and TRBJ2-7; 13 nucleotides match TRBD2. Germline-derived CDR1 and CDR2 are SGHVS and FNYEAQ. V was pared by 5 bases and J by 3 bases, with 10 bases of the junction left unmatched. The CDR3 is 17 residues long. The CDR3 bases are TGTGCCAGCAGCCAAAGACCCGGGACTAGCGGGAACTACGAGCAGTACTTC. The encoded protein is CASSQRPGTSGNYEQYF.

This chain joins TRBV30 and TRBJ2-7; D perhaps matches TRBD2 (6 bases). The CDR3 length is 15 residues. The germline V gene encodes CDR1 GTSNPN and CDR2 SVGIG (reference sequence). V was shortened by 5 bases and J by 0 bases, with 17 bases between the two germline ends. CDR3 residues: CAWRDRLGGSYEQYF. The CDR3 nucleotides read TGTGCCTGGCGGGACCGACTAGGAGGCTCCTACGAGCAGTACTTC.

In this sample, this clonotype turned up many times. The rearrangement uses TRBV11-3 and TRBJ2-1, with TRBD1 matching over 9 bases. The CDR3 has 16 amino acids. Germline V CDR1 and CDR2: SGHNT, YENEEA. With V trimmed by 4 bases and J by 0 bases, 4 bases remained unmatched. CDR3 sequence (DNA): TGTGCCAGCAGCTACAGGGGGCACCACTCCTACAATGAGCAGTTCTTC. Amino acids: CASSYRGHHSYNEQFF.

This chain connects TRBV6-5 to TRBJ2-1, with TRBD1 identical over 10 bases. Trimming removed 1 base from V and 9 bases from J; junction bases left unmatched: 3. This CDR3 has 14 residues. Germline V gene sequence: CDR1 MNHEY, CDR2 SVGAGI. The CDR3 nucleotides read TGTGCCAGCAGTTACTGGGACAGGGGAGGTGAGCAGTTCTTC. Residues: CASSYWDRGGEQFF.

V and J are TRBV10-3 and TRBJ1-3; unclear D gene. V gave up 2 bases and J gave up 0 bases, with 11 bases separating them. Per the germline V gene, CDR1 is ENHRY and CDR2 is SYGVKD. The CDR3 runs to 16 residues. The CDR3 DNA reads TGTGCCATCAGTGAGGCAGGAGTCATCTCTGGAAACACCATATATTTT. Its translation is CAISEAGVISGNTIYF.

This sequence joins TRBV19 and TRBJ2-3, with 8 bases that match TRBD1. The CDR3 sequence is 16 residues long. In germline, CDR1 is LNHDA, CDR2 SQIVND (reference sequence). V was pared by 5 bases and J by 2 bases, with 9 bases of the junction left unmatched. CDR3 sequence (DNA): TGTGCCAGTAGTTCCGCCGACAGGGGAGACACAGATACGCAGTATTTT. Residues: CASSSADRGDTDTQYF.

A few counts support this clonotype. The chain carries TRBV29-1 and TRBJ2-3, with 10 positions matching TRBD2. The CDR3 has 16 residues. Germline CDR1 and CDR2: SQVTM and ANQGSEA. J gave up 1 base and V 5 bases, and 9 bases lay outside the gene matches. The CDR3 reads CSVNWSGRAGTDTQYF. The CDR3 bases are TGCAGCGTTAATTGGAGCGGGAGGGCGGGCACAGATACGCAGTATTTT.

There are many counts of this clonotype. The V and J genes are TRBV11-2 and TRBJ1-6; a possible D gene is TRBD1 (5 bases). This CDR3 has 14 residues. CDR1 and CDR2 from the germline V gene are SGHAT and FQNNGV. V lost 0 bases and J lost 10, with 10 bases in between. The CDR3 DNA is TGTGCCAGCAGCTTAGACACAGGAGGCTCACCCCTCCACTTT. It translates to CASSLDTGGSPLHF.

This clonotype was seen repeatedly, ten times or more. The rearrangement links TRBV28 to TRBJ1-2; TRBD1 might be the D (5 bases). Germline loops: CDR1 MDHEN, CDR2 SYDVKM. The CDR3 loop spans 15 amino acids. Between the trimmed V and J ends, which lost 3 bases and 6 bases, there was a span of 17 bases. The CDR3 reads CASSFLLVRADGYTF. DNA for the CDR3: TGTGCCAGCAGTTTTCTGTTGGTCAGGGCAGATGGCTACACCTTC.

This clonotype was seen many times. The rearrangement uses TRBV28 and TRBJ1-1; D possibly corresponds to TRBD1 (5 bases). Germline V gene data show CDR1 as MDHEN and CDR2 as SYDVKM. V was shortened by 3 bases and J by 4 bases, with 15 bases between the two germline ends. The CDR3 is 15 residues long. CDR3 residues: CASSFMRGTGTEAFF. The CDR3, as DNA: TGTGCCAGCAGTTTCATGCGAGGGACTGGCACTGAAGCTTTCTTT. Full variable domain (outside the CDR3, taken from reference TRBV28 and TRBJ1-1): DVKVTQSSRYLVKRTGEKVFLECVQDMDHENMFWYRQDPGLGLRLIYFSYDVKMKEKGDIPEGYSVSREKKERFSLILESASTNQTSMYLCASSFMRGTGTEAFFGQGTRLTVV.

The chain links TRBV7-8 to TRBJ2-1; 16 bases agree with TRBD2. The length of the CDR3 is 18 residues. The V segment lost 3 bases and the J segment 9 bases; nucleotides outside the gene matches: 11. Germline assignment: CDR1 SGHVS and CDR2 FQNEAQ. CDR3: CASSFPGLAGGPSGEQFF. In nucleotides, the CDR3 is TGTGCCAGCAGCTTCCCGGGACTAGCGGGAGGGCCTTCTGGTGAGCAGTTCTTC.

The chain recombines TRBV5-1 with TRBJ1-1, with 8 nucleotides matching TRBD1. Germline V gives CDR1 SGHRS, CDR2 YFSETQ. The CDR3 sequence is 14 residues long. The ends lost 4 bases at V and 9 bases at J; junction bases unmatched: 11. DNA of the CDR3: TGCGCCAGCAGCCCAAGCCGGGGACAGGAGCAAGCTTTCTTT. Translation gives CASSPSRGQEQAFF.

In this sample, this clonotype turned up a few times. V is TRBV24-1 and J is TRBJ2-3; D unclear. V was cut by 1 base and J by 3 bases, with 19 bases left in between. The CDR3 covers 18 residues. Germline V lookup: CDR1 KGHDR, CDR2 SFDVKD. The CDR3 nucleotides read TGTGCCACCAGTGATTTAATCGCTAACCCTGACGGGACAGATACGCAGTATTTT. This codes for CATSDLIANPDGTDTQYF.

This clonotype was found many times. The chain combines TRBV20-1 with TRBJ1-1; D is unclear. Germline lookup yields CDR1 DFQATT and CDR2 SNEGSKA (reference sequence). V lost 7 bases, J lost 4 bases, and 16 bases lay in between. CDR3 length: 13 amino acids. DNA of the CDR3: TGCAGTGTCTTCGCCTTAGGCTCCACTGAAGCTTTCTTT. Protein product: CSVFALGSTEAFF.

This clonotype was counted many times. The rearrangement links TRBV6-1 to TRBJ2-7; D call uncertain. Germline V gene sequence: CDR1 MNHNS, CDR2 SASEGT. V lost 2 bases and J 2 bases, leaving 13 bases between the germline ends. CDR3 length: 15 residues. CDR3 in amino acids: CASSETAEYPYEQYF. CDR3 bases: TGTGCCAGCAGTGAAACGGCGGAATACCCCTACGAGCAGTACTTC.

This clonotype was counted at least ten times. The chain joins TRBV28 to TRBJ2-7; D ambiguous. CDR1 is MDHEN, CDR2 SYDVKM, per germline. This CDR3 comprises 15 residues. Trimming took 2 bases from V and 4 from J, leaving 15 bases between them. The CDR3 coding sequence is TGTGCCAGCAGTTTAACTCTAACGGTTGGTTACGAGCAGTACTTC. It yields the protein CASSLTLTVGYEQYF.

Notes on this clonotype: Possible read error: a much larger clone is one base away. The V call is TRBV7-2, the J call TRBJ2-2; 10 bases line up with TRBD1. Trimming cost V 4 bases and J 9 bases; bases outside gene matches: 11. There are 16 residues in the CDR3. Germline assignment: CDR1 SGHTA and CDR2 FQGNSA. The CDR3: CASSSDRGRLTWELFF. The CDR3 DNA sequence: TGTGCCAGCAGCTCCGACAGGGGGCGGCTTACCTGGGAGCTGTTTTTT.

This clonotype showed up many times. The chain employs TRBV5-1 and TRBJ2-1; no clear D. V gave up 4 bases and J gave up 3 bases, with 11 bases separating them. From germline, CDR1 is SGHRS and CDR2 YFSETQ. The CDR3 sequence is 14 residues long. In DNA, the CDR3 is TGCGCCAGCAGCGTCACCAATTTCTACAATGAGCAGTTCTTC. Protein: CASSVTNFYNEQFF.

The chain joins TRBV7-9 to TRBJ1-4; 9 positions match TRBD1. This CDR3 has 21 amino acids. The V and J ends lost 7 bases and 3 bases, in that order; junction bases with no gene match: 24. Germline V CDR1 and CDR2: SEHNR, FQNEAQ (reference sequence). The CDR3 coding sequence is TGTGCCAGCACCCTTTACCCGTTCAGGGGGACAGGGTCAAGAGCTAATGAAAAACTGTTTTTT. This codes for CASTLYPFRGTGSRANEKLFF.

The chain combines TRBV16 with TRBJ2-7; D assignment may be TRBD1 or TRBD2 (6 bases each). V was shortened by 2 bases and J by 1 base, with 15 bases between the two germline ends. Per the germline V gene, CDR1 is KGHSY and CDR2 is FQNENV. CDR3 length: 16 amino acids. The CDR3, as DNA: TGTGCCAGCAGCCAAACACCACAGGGAGGTTCCTACGAGCAGTACTTC. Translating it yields CASSQTPQGGSYEQYF.

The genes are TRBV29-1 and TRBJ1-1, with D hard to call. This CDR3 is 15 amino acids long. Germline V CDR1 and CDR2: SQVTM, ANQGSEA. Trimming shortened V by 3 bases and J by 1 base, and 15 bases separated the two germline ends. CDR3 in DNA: TGCAGCGTTGAGAGACTGCTTGGGAAGAACACTGAAGCTTTCTTT. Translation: CSVERLLGKNTEAFF.